This T cell receptor (beta chain) is from a study of low-dose radiotherapy and immunotherapy resistance in tumors. Germline lookup yields CDR1 MNHEY and CDR2 SMNVEV (reference sequence). V shed 4 bases and J 5 bases; nucleotides not matched to a gene: 10. There are 17 residues in the CDR3. The sample holds many counts of this clonotype. Primers used for first-strand cDNA, a TRAV- and TRBV-specific set, covered both alpha and beta chains. Using a constant-region primer together with a V-primer adapter, TCRs were subjected to roughly 18 PCR cycles of amplification. Via MiXCR, TCRdb re-called the reads, giving one row per CDR3 protein. In the table there are 54,000 or so distinct CDR3 sequences, 25% of which are singletons. The time point denotes: before trial treatment.

Sequencing was performed on PBMCs, taken before treatment. This receptor was identified in a male donor with prostate cancer. The gene calls are TRBV27 and TRBJ2-1; 11 bases map to TRBD2. Here the CDR3 reads CASSSPRLAGRHNEQFF. The DNA of the CDR3 is TGTGCCAGCAGTTCGCCCCGACTAGCGGGACGCCACAATGAGCAGTTCTTC.